The 18 T cell receptor beta chains below were found in one sample sequenced in a study of T cells in Graves' hyperthyroidism and ophthalmopathy. Researchers amplified the TCR beta CDR3 regions from RNA transcripts. A set of HTBI primers served as the primers for a first-round RT-PCR of the TCR CDR3. Each CDR3 protein is one row after TCRdb ran MiXCR on the multiplex PCR reads. Among 500,000 to 650,000 distinct CDR3 sequences listed, roughly 21% were seen once. Sequenced input: blood. These receptors were taken from a man aged 40-55 years with Graves' ophthalmopathy.

This clonotype was counted ten times or more. The chain carries TRBV3-1 and TRBJ2-3; D might be TRBD1 (6 bases). In germline, CDR1 is LGHDT, CDR2 YNNKEL (reference sequence). CDR3 length: 14 residues. V shed 6 bases and J shed 1 base, with 11 bases lying between them. This CDR3 is CASRFRGGTDTQYF. DNA for the CDR3: TGTGCCAGCAGGTTCAGGGGCGGCACAGATACGCAGTATTTT.

J is TRBJ1-1 and V is TRBV12-3 or TRBV12-4; 7 bases are a match to TRBD1. The CDR3 runs to 14 residues. Unmatched junction bases numbered 8, after V lost 5 bases and J lost 5 bases. The CDR3 DNA is TGTGCCAGCAGTACCCGACAGGGTCGGACTGAAGCTTTCTTT. It encodes CASSTRQGRTEAFF.

The V call is TRBV2, the J call TRBJ2-7; 7 nucleotides agree with TRBD2. In germline, CDR1 is SNHLY, CDR2 FYNNEI. CDR3 length: 12 amino acids. The V segment lost 6 bases and the J segment 7 bases; nucleotides outside the gene matches: 6. The CDR3 nucleotides are TGTGCCAGCAGACGGGGGGTGGTGGAGCAGTACTTC. Protein: CASRRGVVEQYF.

The V and J genes are TRBV12-3 or TRBV12-4 and TRBJ2-7, with D possibly TRBD1 on 6 matching bases. V was cut by 6 bases and J by 5 bases, with 20 bases left in between. This CDR3 has 15 amino acids. CDR3 coding DNA: TGTGCCAGCAGCCGCCAGGGGCAGGGTCATGACGAGCAGTACTTC. This sequence encodes CASSRQGQGHDEQYF.

As concerns this clonotype: This may come from a read error, since a much larger clone is one base off. The rearrangement links TRBV27 to TRBJ2-7; D may be TRBD1 (5 bases). The CDR3 is made up of 16 amino acids. CDR1 and CDR2 (germline): MNHEY, SMNVEV (reference sequence). The chain's CDR3 is CAGSPPPRQGWYEQYF. The CDR3, as DNA: TGTGCCGGCAGCCCCCCGCCGAGGCAGGGCTGGTACGAGCAGTACTTC.

For this clonotype: This may come from a read error, since a much larger clone is one base off. The chain recombines TRBV6-1 with TRBJ2-7; D unclear. From germline, CDR1 is MNHNS and CDR2 SASEGT. CDR3 size: 15 residues. V lost 1 base and J lost 3, with 13 bases in between. The chain's CDR3 is CASSEGAVTDYEQYF. The CDR3, as DNA: TGTGCCAGCAGTGAAGGGGCAGTGACCGACTACGAGCAGTACTTC.

This clonotype was detected ten times or more. This chain uses TRBV2 with TRBJ2-2; a weak D match, TRBD2 (5 bases). Deletions cut 7 bases from V and 3 bases from J, with 9 bases between. The CDR3 has 13 amino acids. Germline V gene data show CDR1 as SNHLY and CDR2 as FYNNEI. The CDR3 sequence is CASTEEYTGELFF. CDR3 in DNA: TGTGCCAGCACGGAGGAATACACCGGGGAGCTGTTTTTT.

This clonotype has only a few counts. The chain recombines TRBV9 with TRBJ2-3; 10 nucleotides line up with TRBD1. Trimming took 3 bases from V and 3 from J; bases not matched to a gene: 4. Germline lookup yields CDR1 SGDLS and CDR2 YYNGEE. There are 15 residues in the CDR3. The CDR3 protein is CASSARDRGTDTQYF. The CDR3 DNA reads TGTGCCAGCAGCGCCCGGGACAGGGGAACAGATACGCAGTATTTT.

This clonotype came up a few times. The chain couples TRBV19 to TRBJ2-1, with D maybe TRBD2 (6 bases). Trimming removed 7 bases from V and 7 bases from J, with 17 bases in between. The CDR3 length is 14 residues. Germline V gene sequence: CDR1 LNHDA, CDR2 SQIVND (reference sequence). CDR3 DNA: TGTGCCAGTACCCCCGGTAGCGGTCGGAATGAGCAGTTCTTC. Residues: CASTPGSGRNEQFF.

The chain employs TRBV7-9 and TRBJ1-1, with 9 bases fitting TRBD1. Per the germline V gene, CDR1 is SEHNR and CDR2 is FQNEAQ (reference sequence). The V and J ends lost 6 bases and 5 bases, in that order; junction bases with no gene match: 4. This CDR3 spans 13 amino acids. The CDR3 spells CASRQGARTEAFF. For the CDR3, the DNA is TGTGCCAGCAGACAGGGGGCGCGAACTGAAGCTTTCTTT.

This clonotype was found many times. This chain connects TRBV18 to TRBJ1-1; weak D call: TRBD1 (6 bases). CDR1 and CDR2 from the germline V gene are KGHSH and LQKENI. The CDR3 is made up of 16 amino acids. V lost 3 bases, J lost 1 base, and 15 bases lay in between. CDR3 sequence (DNA): TGTGCCAGCTCACCCGGGTTTCAACAGGGGAACACTGAAGCTTTCTTT. Translated: CASSPGFQQGNTEAFF.

This clonotype was counted only a few times. The CDR3 nucleotides are TGTGCCAGCAGCAAGGCGCAGGGGTCCGGGGAGCTGTTTTTT. The encoded protein is CASSKAQGSGELFF. The chain has TRBV5-6 and TRBJ2-2; D possibly corresponds to TRBD1 (6 bases). Looked up from germline, CDR1 is SGHDT and CDR2 is YYEEEE. This CDR3 has 14 residues. V was shortened by 4 bases and J by 6 bases, with 13 bases between the two germline ends.

This clonotype was recorded a few times. The V and J genes are TRBV11-1 and TRBJ1-2; 7 nucleotides match TRBD1. Germline lookup yields CDR1 SGHAT and CDR2 FQDESV (reference sequence). The V gene end was trimmed by 5 bases and the J gene end by 6 bases; junction bases not matched to a gene: 9. This CDR3 contains 14 residues. The CDR3 loop reads CASSLTGVLNGYTF. The DNA of the CDR3 is TGTGCCAGCAGCCTAACAGGGGTATTAAATGGCTACACCTTC.

This clonotype appeared a few times. V gene TRBV6-2 or TRBV6-3 combines with J gene TRBJ1-1; D may be TRBD1 (5 bases). The length of the CDR3 is 13 residues. V lost 7 bases and J 1 base, leaving 10 bases between the germline ends. CDR1 and CDR2 (germline): MNHEY, SVGEGT. The CDR3 protein is CASTRGANTEAFF. The DNA for the CDR3 is TGTGCCAGCACCCGAGGGGCGAACACTGAAGCTTTCTTT.

The J gene is TRBJ1-1, the V gene TRBV12-3 or TRBV12-4, with unresolved D. This CDR3 spans 14 amino acids. The ends were cut back, 4 bases at V and 0 bases at J, with 9 bases in the middle. The CDR3 bases are TGTGCCAGCAGTTCGCCTCGGGTGAACACTGAAGCTTTCTTT. Translated: CASSSPRVNTEAFF.

Many counts were recorded for this clonotype. CDR3 loop: CASSEVGQGETQYF. The CDR3 region has the DNA TGTGCCAGCAGTGAAGTCGGACAGGGAGAGACCCAGTACTTC. The genes are TRBV2 and TRBJ2-5; 8 nucleotides line up with TRBD1. J lost 4 bases, V lost 1 base, and 2 bases had no gene match. Germline V gives CDR1 SNHLY, CDR2 FYNNEI. This CDR3 has 14 residues.

The DNA of the CDR3 is TGTGCCTGGAGCGCGGGATTTGGGGCGGACACCATATATTTT. It specifies CAWSAGFGADTIYF. The chain is built from TRBV30 and TRBJ1-3; possibly TRBD1 for D (5 bases). The CDR3 is 14 residues long. The V end lost 3 bases, the J end lost 8 bases, and 17 bases lay between the germline ends. Germline V gene sequence: CDR1 GTSNPN, CDR2 SVGIG (reference sequence).

This clonotype has a handful of counts. V usage is TRBV19 and J usage is TRBJ2-3; D remains ambiguous. This CDR3 is 15 amino acids long. Germline V lookup: CDR1 LNHDA, CDR2 SQIVND (reference sequence). With 6 bases removed from V and 0 bases from J, the gap between germline ends came to 13 bases. The chain's CDR3 is CASRPTLWSTDTQYF. In nucleotides, the CDR3 is TGTGCCAGTAGACCCACCCTGTGGAGCACAGATACGCAGTATTTT.